This entry is about one T cell receptor beta chain. Its recognized antigen is unknown. Base qualities are not recorded, but no much larger clone differs from it by a single base. TCRbeta CDR3 regions were amplified from genomic DNA using the immunoSEQ Assay, a bias-controlled multiplex PCR. The authors' analysis ran thus. Nucleated cell counts per sample were estimated from amplification of reference gene primers within the assay. To quantify the absolute abundance of each unique TCRbeta CDR3 rearrangement, sequence reads were collapsed and filtered. For each sample, productive Simpson clonality was calculated as the square root of Simpson's diversity index over productive rearrangements. TCRdb took this table from immuneACCESS and kept in-frame rearrangements with V and J called. Such tables lack part of the clones; where checked against another copy, unresolved V genes explain under half of the gap, and the rest is unexplained. That table is the source of V, J and clone size, and D and trimming were worked out from the DNA. The table for this sample lists 190,000 or so clones; 83% of them were counted only once. The top ten hold roughly 2.9% of the sample.

Each collaborating institution followed its own protocols to collect whole blood in K2EDTA tubes. For TCRbeta analysis, collaborator samples were shipped as frozen whole blood, as isolated PBMCs, or as DNA extracted from either sample type. Reading from cysteine to phenylalanine, the CDR3 counts 17 amino acids. The CDR3 DNA has 51 bases and is translated from base 1. CDR1 and CDR2, looked up from the germline V gene, are MGHRA and YSYEKL. The junction shows trimming of 2 bases on V and 0 bases on J, and the gene matches do not reach 5 bases of it. This sample stems from a study of blood T cell repertoires in COVID-19 (dated by TCRdb to 2020 to 2021). As for the study more broadly: The collaborator samples originated in the United States, Italy and Spain and spanned the acute and convalescent phases of COVID-19. The material from the prospective study consisted of cDNA or gDNA derived from T cells, B-cell-depleted T cells, or PBMCs. Subjects who had been exposed to COVID-19, were actively infected with it, or had recovered from it provided the deeply sampled blood TCRbeta repertoires that made up the dataset. The repertoires were released in a freely available public database intended as a resource for research on the immune response to SARS-CoV-2. The samples were drawn from the first 160 participants of the ongoing ImmuneRACE study and from 950 to 1,500 subjects provided by 6 global collaborators. The sample metadata nearly always contained a de-identified subject ID, COVID-19 status, age in years and sex. HLA class I and class II types, where available, came from metadata supplied by the sample provider rather than from assay-based typing.

The paper as a whole reports these results and caveats: Clinical and demographic metadata were provided uncurated, with the amount varying by source and participant.

Sequencing input: peripheral blood. This receptor was identified in a man aged 45 to 65 with active or convalescent COVID-19. The chain links TRBV4-1 with TRBJ1-5; the central 9 bases match TRBD1. The DNA sequence is TGCGCCAGCAGCCAAACCGGGACAGGGAATAGCAATCAGCCCCAGCATTTT. This codes for CASSQTGTGNSNQPQHF.